What follows are 8 T cell receptor beta chains derived from one specimen sequenced in a study of OX40 agonist ivuxolimab in advanced cancers. Clones were read by immunoSEQ multiplex PCR, and TCRdb kept only the in-frame ones, dropping some. This table has about 90,000 clones, around 90% appearing once. The specimen was CD4+ or CD8+ T cells sorted from blood, collected in a trial of the OX40 agonist ivuxolimab. Receptor source: an adult with an advanced solid tumor such as melanoma, head and neck, liver or kidney cancer.

The chain links TRBV2 to TRBJ1-4, with a weak D call TRBD1 (5 bases). Germline V lookup: CDR1 SNHLY, CDR2 FYNNEI. This CDR3 comprises 15 residues. Trimming removed 6 bases at V and 5 bases at J, with 16 bases between. CDR3 sequence: CASRERVRGNEKLFF. The CDR3 DNA reads TGTGCCAGCAGGGAAAGGGTGAGGGGCAATGAAAAACTGTTTTTT.

The J gene is TRBJ2-7, the V gene TRBV11-2, with TRBD2 as a possible D gene (5 bases). Germline CDR1 SGHAT, CDR2 FQNNGV. Trimming took off 1 base at V and 0 bases at J, with 10 bases between the two ends. This CDR3 region has 15 residues. Here the CDR3 DNA reads TGTGCCAGCAGCTTAGGCGCGGGCCCCTCCTACGAGCAGTACTTC. It codes for CASSLGAGPSYEQYF.

The genes are TRBV13 and TRBJ2-5, with D possibly TRBD2 on 5 matching bases. V was clipped by 4 bases and J by 2 bases, with 11 bases between them. The CDR3 contains 14 residues. Germline CDR1 PRHDT, CDR2 FYEKMQ (reference sequence). CDR3 bases: TGTGCCAGCAGCTCTGACTACCTACAAGAGACCCAGTACTTC. Encoded protein: CASSSDYLQETQYF.

This chain uses TRBV2 with TRBJ1-4, with D possibly being TRBD1 (5 bases). This CDR3 contains 14 residues. V was pared by 6 bases and J by 5 bases, with 13 bases between. CDR1 is SNHLY and CDR2 is FYNNEI in the germline V gene. In DNA, the CDR3 is TGTGCCAGCAGCCTCCTACAGGCCAATGAAAAACTGTTTTTT. Encoded protein: CASSLLQANEKLFF.

The chain combines TRBV2 with TRBJ1-4; D remains ambiguous. CDR1 is SNHLY, CDR2 FYNNEI, per germline. This CDR3 contains 13 residues. V was pared by 5 bases and J by 5 bases, with 9 bases between. The CDR3 reads CASSFFPNEKLFF. The CDR3 bases are TGTGCCAGCAGTTTTTTTCCGAATGAAAAACTGTTTTTT.

CDR3 sequence reads: CASSQFTGGKGVKLFF. CDR3 in DNA: TGCGCCAGCAGCCAATTTACAGGGGGCAAGGGGGTAAAACTGTTTTTT. This chain connects TRBV4-3 to TRBJ1-4; 9 bases align to TRBD1. V shed 2 bases, J shed 10 bases, and the junction held 11 bases outside the gene matches. The germline gives CDR1 LGHNA, CDR2 YSLEER. The CDR3 loop spans 16 amino acids.

This chain links TRBV7-2 with TRBJ1-6, with D possibly TRBD1 on 5 matching bases. CDR3 length: 13 residues. The V end was cut by 1 base, the J end by 13 bases, with 11 bases between. CDR1 is SGHTA and CDR2 is FQGNSA in the germline V gene. The CDR3 protein is CASSLGGLPPLHF. DNA of the CDR3: TGTGCCAGCAGCTTAGGGGGCCTCCCTCCCCTCCACTTT. Filled out from reference TRBV7-2 and TRBJ1-6, the complete variable domain reads GAGVSQSPSNKVTEKGKDVELRCDPISGHTALYWYRQSLGQGLEFLIYFQGNSAPDKSGLPSDRFSAERTGGSVSTLTIQRTQQEDSAVYLCASSLGGLPPLHFGNGTRLTVT.

The table lists this clone with a few counts. This sequence joins TRBV30 and TRBJ1-5; no clear D. The germline V gene has CDR1 GTSNPN and CDR2 SVGIG (reference sequence). This CDR3 has 13 amino acids. V lost 1 base and J 1 base, leaving 5 bases between the germline ends. For the CDR3, the DNA is TGTGCCTGGAGTGACGGGAGCAATCAGCCCCAGCATTTT. Encoded protein: CAWSDGSNQPQHF.